This T cell receptor beta chain was identified during a study of T cell clones after liver transplantation. Study summary: TCRbeta sequencing after a pre-transplant mixed lymphocyte reaction identified graft-donor-reactive clones, later tracked in post-transplant blood. Tolerant meant at least one year fully off immunosuppression without liver enzymes above twice normal.

The CDR3 is 14 residues long. The V gene end was trimmed by 6 bases and the J gene end by 4 bases; junction bases not matched to a gene: 5. CDR1 and CDR2 from the germline V gene are MDHEN and SYDVKM. The table came from immunoSEQ multiplex PCR; TCRdb's copy has only in-frame clones and leaves some out. The sample lists some 59,000 clones; roughly 71% were seen once. Details on this clone: Its matching antigen is unknown.

Findings and limits, study-wide: Small, mixed patient groups and varying post-transplant times limit these conclusions.

This sequence joins TRBV28 and TRBJ1-4, with 7 bases lining up with TRBD1. This clonotype originated in a human patient who received a liver transplant. Part of the T cells may come from the graft donor. The sequences come from CD4+ T cells from blood, collected at the 22-month timepoint. The DNA of the CDR3 is TGTGCCAGCAGCCTAGACAGGGTTAATGAAAAACTGTTTTTT. Protein product: CASSLDRVNEKLFF.